Reported below is one T cell receptor (beta chain). Between the trimmed V and J ends, which lost 1 base and 8 bases, there was a span of 8 bases. The CDR3 is made up of 12 amino acids. The sample comes from a study of blood T cell repertoires in COVID-19. Study-level information: T cells, B-cell-depleted T cells, or PBMCs provided the cDNA or gDNA that served as material.

Sequenced by immunoSEQ multiplex PCR; TCRdb stores in-frame clones only, minus some. Among about 180,000 clones listed, around 86% were seen once. This study enrolled people aged roughly 18 to 90 from around 25 US geographic areas. Among Cohort 3 donors, those recovered had two negative PCRs, clearance, or symptom resolution. Material for sequencing was PBMCs or T cells enriched from blood (not recorded which). This sequence was found in a woman aged 25 to 39 who had recovered from COVID-19. The chain links TRBV12-3 or TRBV12-4 to TRBJ1-1, with D perhaps TRBD1 (5 bases). The CDR3 region is CASSLGGQEAFF. Written as DNA, the CDR3 is TGTGCCAGCAGTTTAGGTGGACAAGAAGCTTTCTTT.